This record concerns one TCR beta chain sequence. These data are taken from a study of T cell responses to AZD1222 COVID-19 vaccine. CDR1 is ENHRY and CDR2 is SYGVKD in the germline V gene. CDR3 size: 17 residues. V lost 5 bases and J lost 0; bases outside the gene matches: 9. The data were produced by immunoSEQ multiplex PCR, yet TCRdb's version contains in-frame clones alone and is incomplete. The table records approximately 80,000 clones, just under 90% of them present only once. The rearrangement links TRBV10-3 to TRBJ2-5; 10 nucleotides line up with TRBD2. The TCR sequence derives from an adult in good health. Sequenced here: peripheral blood, sampled on day 0 of AZD1222 vaccination. CDR3 nucleotide sequence: TGTGCCATCAGTTCTCGTAGCGGGGGGAAGTACCAAGAGACCCAGTACTTC. Its protein product is CAISSRSGGKYQETQYF.